The rows below give T cell receptor beta chains drawn from one sample of a study of T-cell memory formation after mild COVID-19. TCRdb reanalysed the 5' RACE reads using MiXCR and keeps one entry per CDR3 protein. The table lists about 140,000 distinct CDR3 sequences, about 6% of them singletons, with approximately 2.1% in the top ten. The sequencing input was PBMCs or a T cell subset sorted from them (not recorded which). These receptors came from an adult woman who had mild COVID-19 (a few samples of this study predate the infection). Cell type and time point are not known. Each CDR3 is given with its conserved first and last residue. The order of the fields is V gene, J gene, D gene, clone size, CDR3 protein, CDR3 DNA. D genes are given only for firm matches. The size of a clone is reported for some rows only, either as once, few or many, or as a class for expanded clones.

TRBV28	TRBJ2-3	TRBD1	few	CASSPPGQPTDTQYF	TGTGCCAGCAGCCCACCGGGACAGCCTACAGATACGCAGTATTTT
TRBV4-3	TRBJ2-3	-	many	CASSQNRRDTQYF	TGCGCCAGCAGCCAAAACAGGAGAGATACGCAGTATTTT
TRBV7-2	TRBJ2-5	-	-	CASSSLALQETQYF	TGTGCCAGCAGCTCCTTAGCGCTACAAGAGACCCAGTACTTC
TRBV24-1	TRBJ2-5	TRBD2	many	CATSDYHASGQETQYF	TGTGCCACCAGTGATTACCACGCTAGCGGACAAGAGACCCAGTACTTC
TRBV5-6	TRBJ2-5	-	few	CASSFRGRVTQYF	TGTGCCAGCAGCTTCAGGGGCCGGGTGACCCAGTACTTC
TRBV30	TRBJ1-2	-	few	CAWSVLHLYGYTF	TGTGCCTGGAGTGTACTACACCTTTATGGCTACACCTTC
TRBV28	TRBJ2-7	TRBD2	-	CASRGTSGSLYEQYF	TGTGCCAGCAGGGGGACTAGCGGGAGTCTCTACGAGCAGTACTTC
TRBV6-1	TRBJ2-7	-	few	CASSEARSIDEQYF	TGTGCCAGCAGCGAAGCCAGGTCTATCGACGAGCAGTACTTC
TRBV6-5	TRBJ2-7	-	many	CATYKSPYEQYF	TGTGCCACCTACAAATCACCCTACGAGCAGTACTTC
TRBV20-1	TRBJ1-1	-	-	CSARGGGWHTEAFF	TGCAGTGCTAGAGGTGGAGGGTGGCACACTGAAGCTTTCTTT
TRBV20-1	TRBJ2-1	TRBD2	many	CSARDRDLRLAGDRRSYNEQFF	TGCAGTGCTAGAGACCGGGACTTGAGACTAGCGGGGGACAGGAGGTCCTACAATGAGCAGTTCTTC
TRBV6-6	TRBJ1-2	TRBD1	many	CASSYFRGPGQPYGYTF	TGTGCCAGCAGTTACTTCAGAGGGCCGGGACAGCCCTATGGCTACACCTTC
TRBV7-2	TRBJ2-2	TRBD2	few	CASSSFKLAGVGELFF	TGTGCCAGCAGCTCTTTCAAGCTAGCGGGGGTCGGGGAGCTGTTTTTT
TRBV7-8	TRBJ1-1	-	many	CASSLESAIGGTEAFF	TGTGCCAGCAGCTTAGAGTCAGCCATCGGGGGGACTGAAGCTTTCTTT
TRBV6-5	TRBJ1-1	-	few	CASGEGGPMTTEAFF	TGTGCCAGCGGCGAAGGGGGACCGATGACCACTGAAGCTTTCTTT
TRBV20-1	TRBJ1-1	TRBD1	many	CSASQALGTGGNTEAFF	TGCAGTGCTAGCCAAGCCTTAGGGACAGGCGGGAACACTGAAGCTTTCTTT